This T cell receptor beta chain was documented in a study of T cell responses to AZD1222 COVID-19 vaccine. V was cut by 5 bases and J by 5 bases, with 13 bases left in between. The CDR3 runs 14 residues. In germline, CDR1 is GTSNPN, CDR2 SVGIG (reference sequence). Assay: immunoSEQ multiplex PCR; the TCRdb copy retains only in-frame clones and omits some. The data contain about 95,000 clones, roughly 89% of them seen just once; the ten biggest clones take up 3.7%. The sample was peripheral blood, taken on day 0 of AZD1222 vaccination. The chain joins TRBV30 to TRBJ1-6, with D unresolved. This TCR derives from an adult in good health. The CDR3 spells CAWVAGWDNSPLHF. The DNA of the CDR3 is TGTGCCTGGGTTGCCGGGTGGGATAATTCACCCCTCCACTTT.